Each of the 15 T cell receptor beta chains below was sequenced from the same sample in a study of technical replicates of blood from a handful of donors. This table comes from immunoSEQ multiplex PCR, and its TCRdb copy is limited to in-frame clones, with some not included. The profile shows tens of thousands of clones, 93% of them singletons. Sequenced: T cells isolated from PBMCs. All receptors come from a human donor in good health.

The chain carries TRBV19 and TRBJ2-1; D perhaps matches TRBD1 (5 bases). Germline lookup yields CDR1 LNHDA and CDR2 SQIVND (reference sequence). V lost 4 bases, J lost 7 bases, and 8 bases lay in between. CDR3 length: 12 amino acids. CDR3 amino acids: CASSNYRNEQFF. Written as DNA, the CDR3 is TGTGCCAGTAGTAATTACAGGAATGAGCAGTTCTTC.

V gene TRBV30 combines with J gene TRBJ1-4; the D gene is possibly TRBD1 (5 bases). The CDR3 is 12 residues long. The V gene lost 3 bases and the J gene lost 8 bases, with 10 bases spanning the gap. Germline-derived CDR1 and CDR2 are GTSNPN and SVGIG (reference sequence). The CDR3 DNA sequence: TGTGCCTGGAGAAGGGGTGGCGAAAAACTGTTTTTT. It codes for CAWRRGGEKLFF.

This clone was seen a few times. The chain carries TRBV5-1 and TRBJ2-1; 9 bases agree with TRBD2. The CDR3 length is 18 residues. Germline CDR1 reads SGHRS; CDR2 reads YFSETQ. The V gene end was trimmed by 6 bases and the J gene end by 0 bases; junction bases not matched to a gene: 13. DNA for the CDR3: TGCGCCAGCACCCCCGGTAGCGGGAGATTTGACTCCTACAATGAGCAGTTCTTC. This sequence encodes CASTPGSGRFDSYNEQFF.

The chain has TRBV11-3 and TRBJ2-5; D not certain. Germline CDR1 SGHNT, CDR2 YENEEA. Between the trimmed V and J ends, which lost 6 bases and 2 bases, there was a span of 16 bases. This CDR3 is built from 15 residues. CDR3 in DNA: TGTGCCAGCAGACAGATTACAGTGAAACAAGAGACCCAGTACTTC. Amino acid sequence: CASRQITVKQETQYF.

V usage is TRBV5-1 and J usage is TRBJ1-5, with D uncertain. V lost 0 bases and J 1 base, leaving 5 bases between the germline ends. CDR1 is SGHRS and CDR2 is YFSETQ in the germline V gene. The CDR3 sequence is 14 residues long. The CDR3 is CASSLGPSNQPQHF. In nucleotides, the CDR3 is TGCGCCAGCAGCTTGGGTCCAAGCAATCAGCCCCAGCATTTT.

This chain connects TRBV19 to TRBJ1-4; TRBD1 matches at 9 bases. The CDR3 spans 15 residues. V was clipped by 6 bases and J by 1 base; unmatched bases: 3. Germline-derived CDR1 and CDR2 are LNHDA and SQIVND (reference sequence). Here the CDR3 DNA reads TGTGCCAGTAGCAGGGACAGGGAAACTAATGAAAAACTGTTTTTT. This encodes CASSRDRETNEKLFF.

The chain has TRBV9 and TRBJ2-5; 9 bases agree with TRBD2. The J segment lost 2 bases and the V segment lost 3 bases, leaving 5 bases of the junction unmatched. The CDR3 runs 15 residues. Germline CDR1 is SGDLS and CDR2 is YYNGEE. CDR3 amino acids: CASSASGKIQETQYF. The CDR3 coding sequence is TGTGCCAGCAGCGCTAGCGGGAAGATTCAAGAGACCCAGTACTTC.

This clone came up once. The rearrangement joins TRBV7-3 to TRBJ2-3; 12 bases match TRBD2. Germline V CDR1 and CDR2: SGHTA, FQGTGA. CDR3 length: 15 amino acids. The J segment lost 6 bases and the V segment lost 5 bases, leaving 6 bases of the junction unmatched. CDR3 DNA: TGTGCCAGCAGCCGGACTAGCGGGGTTGGGGATACGCAGTATTTT. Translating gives CASSRTSGVGDTQYF.

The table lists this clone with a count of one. The CDR3 loop is CAFETGDFGYEQYF. The CDR3 DNA follows: TGTGCCTTTGAAACGGGAGACTTCGGCTACGAGCAGTACTTC. This chain joins TRBV19 and TRBJ2-7; TRBD2 is a possible D gene (6 bases). Germline V CDR1 and CDR2: LNHDA, SQIVND (reference sequence). Trimming took 11 bases from V and 3 from J, leaving 20 bases between them. This CDR3 has 14 residues.

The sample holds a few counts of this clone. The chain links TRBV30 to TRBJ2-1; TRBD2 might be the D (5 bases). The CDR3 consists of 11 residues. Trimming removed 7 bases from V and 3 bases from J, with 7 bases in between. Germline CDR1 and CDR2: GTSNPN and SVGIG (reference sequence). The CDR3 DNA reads TGTGCCTCCCGGGACTACAATGAGCAGTTCTTC. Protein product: CASRDYNEQFF.

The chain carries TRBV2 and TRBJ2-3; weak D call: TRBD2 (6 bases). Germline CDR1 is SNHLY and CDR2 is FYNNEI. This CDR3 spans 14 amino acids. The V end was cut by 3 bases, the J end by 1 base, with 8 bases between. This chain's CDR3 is CASSDGGGTDTQYF. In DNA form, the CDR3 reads TGTGCCAGCAGTGATGGCGGGGGCACAGATACGCAGTATTTT.

The CDR3 loop is CASSPTGVAANEKLFF. As DNA, the CDR3 is TGCGCCAGCAGCCCGACAGGGGTGGCAGCTAATGAAAAACTGTTTTTT. The gene calls are TRBV4-1 and TRBJ1-4; 8 positions agree with TRBD1. In germline, CDR1 is MGHRA, CDR2 YSYEKL. Losses at the gene ends were 4 bases for V and 3 bases for J; bases not matched to a gene: 7. The CDR3 consists of 16 residues.

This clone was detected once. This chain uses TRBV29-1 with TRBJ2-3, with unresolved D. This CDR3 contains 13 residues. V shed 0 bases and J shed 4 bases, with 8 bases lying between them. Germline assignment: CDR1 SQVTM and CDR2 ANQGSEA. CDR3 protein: CSVEETASDTQYF. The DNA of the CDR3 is TGCAGCGTTGAAGAAACAGCCTCAGATACGCAGTATTTT.

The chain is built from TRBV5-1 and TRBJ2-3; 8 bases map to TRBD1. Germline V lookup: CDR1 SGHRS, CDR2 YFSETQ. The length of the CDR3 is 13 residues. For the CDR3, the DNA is TGCGCTATAAGACAGGGGAACACAGATACGCAGTATTTT. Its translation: CAIRQGNTDTQYF.

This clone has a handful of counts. The CDR3 here is CANGGQGWTEAFF. In DNA form, the CDR3 reads TGTGCCAACGGTGGACAGGGATGGACTGAAGCTTTCTTT. The rearrangement uses TRBV6-1 and TRBJ1-1; 8 bases align to TRBD1. The ends lost 10 bases at V and 5 bases at J; junction bases unmatched: 9. CDR3 length: 13 residues. The V gene's germline CDR1 is MNHNS and CDR2 SASEGT.